The T cell receptor beta chain under discussion was sequenced for a study of T cell changes during pregnancy in multiple sclerosis. The germline gives CDR1 MNHEY, CDR2 SMNVEV (reference sequence). V was trimmed by 10 bases and J by 13 bases, leaving 17 bases between them. This CDR3 has 11 residues. Here immunoSEQ multiplex PCR was the method, and the copy in TCRdb shows in-frame clones only, minus some. Of 100,000 to 140,000 clones in the sample, 92% were seen once. The chain has TRBV27 and TRBJ2-1; a weak D match, TRBD1 (5 bases). The source of this sequence is a female donor in good health, enrolled as a control in a pregnancy study. The starting material was peripheral blood, obtained in the third trimester of pregnancy. Written as DNA, the CDR3 is TGTGCCACCTCTAAGGGGCAGGGCCAGTTCTTC. Encoded protein: CATSKGQGQFF.